The present T cell receptor (beta chain) was sequenced within a study of cytomegalovirus exposure and HLA in healthy donors. Findings and caveats of the study: Judged likely to be a sequencing artifact was a cluster of highly shared sequence variants. Altogether, more than 150 TCR beta chains were recorded as cytomegalovirus-associated.

Turning to this clone: Its antigen is not identified.

Primers: 60 Vbeta forward and 13 Jbeta reverse. Profiled with immunoSEQ multiplex PCR; TCRdb holds only in-frame clones, not every one. The sample lists approximately 86,000 clones, more than 70% occurring once. Material: PBMCs. The source of this sequence is a man in his forties in good health and CMV-seronegative.

CDR3 residues: CASSPDSGGVYEQYF. Here the CDR3 DNA reads TGCGCCAGCAGCCCGGATAGCGGGGGAGTTTACGAGCAGTACTTC. The genes are TRBV4-3 and TRBJ2-5; the match to TRBD2 covers 9 bases. The J call may be mistaken, given a closer DNA end match to TRBJ2-7. The CDR3 extends over 15 amino acids. Looked up from germline, CDR1 is LGHNA and CDR2 is YSLEER.